These 21 T cell receptor beta chains share one sample of origin, sequenced in a study of response to subunit inactivated influenza vaccine. Via MiXCR, TCRdb re-called the RT-PCR reads, giving one row per CDR3 protein. The sample records 500,000 or so distinct CDR3 sequences, about 15% being singletons. This specimen was CD4+ T cells sorted from PBMCs, taken 23 months after vaccination. These receptors all stem from a man aged 45-69 years who received an inactivated influenza vaccine.

The chain employs TRBV25-1 and TRBJ1-2, with D tentatively TRBD1 (5 bases). Germline assignment: CDR1 MGHDK and CDR2 SYGVNS. V dropped 3 bases and J dropped 4 bases, with 12 bases sitting between them. This CDR3 spans 14 amino acids. The CDR3 protein is CASSDSPGTYGYTF. The DNA of the CDR3 is TGTGCCAGCAGTGATTCCCCAGGGACCTATGGCTACACCTTC.

This clonotype has more than one count but fewer than ten. The J gene is TRBJ2-2, the V gene TRBV20-1, with 9 bases fitting TRBD1. This CDR3 spans 16 amino acids. With 0 bases clipped from V and 4 bases from J, the junction kept 6 bases outside the gene matches. Per the germline V gene, CDR1 is DFQATT and CDR2 is SNEGSKA (reference sequence). The CDR3 coding sequence is TGCAGTGCTAGAGAGCGGACAGGGGAATTCACCGGGGAGCTGTTTTTT. It codes for CSARERTGEFTGELFF.

This clonotype came up a few times. The chain carries TRBV19 and TRBJ1-5; tentatively, D is TRBD1 (5 bases). V lost 5 bases, J lost 7 bases, and 21 bases lay in between. The CDR3 sequence is 16 residues long. Germline loops: CDR1 LNHDA, CDR2 SQIVND (reference sequence). Here the CDR3 reads CASSHFSRRGGQPQHF. CDR3 in DNA: TGTGCCAGTAGTCACTTTTCTCGGAGGGGCGGACAGCCCCAGCATTTT.

This clonotype was picked up a small number of times. The chain employs TRBV3-1 and TRBJ1-3; 9 bases agree with TRBD1. The CDR3 runs to 16 residues. J was trimmed by 5 bases and V by 1 base; bases with no gene match: 6. In germline, CDR1 is LGHDT, CDR2 YNNKEL (reference sequence). CDR3 residues: CASSQGGQGWRNTIYF. DNA for the CDR3: TGTGCCAGCAGCCAAGGGGGACAGGGCTGGAGAAACACCATATATTTT.

This clonotype occurred many times. This chain connects TRBV3-1 to TRBJ1-5, with D possibly matching TRBD1 (6 bases). The CDR3 totals 18 residues. Germline CDR1 is LGHDT and CDR2 is YNNKEL (reference sequence). V lost 2 bases and J 0 bases, leaving 17 bases between the germline ends. For the CDR3, the DNA is TGTGCCAGCAGCCAAAGGGGGGCGACAGACGATAGCAATCAGCCCCAGCATTTT. This sequence encodes CASSQRGATDDSNQPQHF.

The J gene is TRBJ2-1, the V gene TRBV7-9; 7 bases align to TRBD2. The V gene's germline CDR1 is SEHNR and CDR2 FQNEAQ (reference sequence). There are 14 residues in the CDR3. The ends lost 4 bases at V and 9 bases at J; junction bases unmatched: 9. The CDR3, as DNA: TGTGCCAGCAGCTCCGCCGGGAGGTTCGTTGAGCAGTTCTTC. This codes for CASSSAGRFVEQFF.

The CDR3 spells CSAGDRAEETQYF. The CDR3 bases are TGCAGTGCCGGGGACAGGGCCGAAGAGACCCAGTACTTC. The chain employs TRBV20-1 and TRBJ2-5, with TRBD1 identical over 9 bases. J gave up 3 bases and V 6 bases, and 5 bases lay outside the gene matches. This CDR3 contains 13 residues. The germline gives CDR1 DFQATT, CDR2 SNEGSKA (reference sequence).

This clonotype was counted only a few times. The chain recombines TRBV29-1 with TRBJ2-1; D not resolved. Germline V lookup: CDR1 SQVTM, CDR2 ANQGSEA. The V end lost 0 bases, the J end lost 2 bases, and 14 bases lay between the germline ends. There are 16 residues in the CDR3. CDR3 nucleotide sequence: TGCAGCGTTGAAGATCGTTCGGGTTCCGCCTACAATGAGCAGTTCTTC. As protein: CSVEDRSGSAYNEQFF.

J is TRBJ2-7 and V is TRBV5-1; D might be TRBD1 or TRBD2, each matching 5 bases. The CDR3 loop spans 16 amino acids. Germline CDR1 SGHRS, CDR2 YFSETQ. The V end was cut by 4 bases, the J end by 6 bases, with 23 bases between. The CDR3 DNA sequence: TGCGCCAGCAGCCCTGAGGGCAGGGACGATCTCAGCGAGCAGTACTTC. Translation: CASSPEGRDDLSEQYF.

This clonotype showed up just a few times. The chain is built from TRBV15 and TRBJ1-5; 9 bases are a match to TRBD1. After removal of 1 base from V and 4 bases from J, the junction contained 2 bases not matched to a gene. The CDR3 extends over 15 amino acids. The V gene's germline CDR1 is LNHNV and CDR2 YYDKDF (reference sequence). CDR3 nucleotide sequence: TGTGCCACCAGCAGAGGGACAGGGGATAATCAGCCCCAGCATTTT. It is translated as CATSRGTGDNQPQHF.

The chain carries TRBV5-1 and TRBJ2-7; maybe TRBD1 (6 bases). There are 16 residues in the CDR3. With 0 bases removed from V and 6 bases from J, the gap between germline ends came to 19 bases. Germline V gives CDR1 SGHRS, CDR2 YFSETQ. The CDR3 sequence: CASSLAPTGLGGEQYF. The CDR3 DNA sequence: TGCGCCAGCAGCTTGGCACCGACAGGCCTAGGAGGCGAGCAGTACTTC.

This clonotype was found a few times. V and J are TRBV6-1 and TRBJ1-6, with 8 bases identical to TRBD1. V shed 4 bases and J 7 bases; nucleotides not matched to a gene: 6. The V gene's germline CDR1 is MNHNS and CDR2 SASEGT. The CDR3 is made up of 15 amino acids. The chain's CDR3 is CASSGGQVQNSPLHF. CDR3 in DNA: TGTGCCAGCAGTGGGGGACAGGTCCAGAATTCACCCCTCCACTTT.

The J gene is TRBJ2-7, the V gene TRBV9; maybe TRBD1 (7 bases). CDR1 and CDR2 from the germline V gene are SGDLS and YYNGEE. The CDR3 contains 15 residues. Trimming pared 4 bases from V and 7 bases from J, leaving 21 bases between. CDR3 sequence: CASSPAGTQGREQYF. The CDR3 DNA follows: TGTGCCAGCAGCCCAGCAGGAACACAGGGGAGGGAGCAGTACTTC.

This clonotype was seen repeatedly, ten times or more. The rearrangement links TRBV29-1 to TRBJ2-1, with 13 bases fitting TRBD2. The CDR3 spans 14 residues. J gave up 7 bases and V 7 bases, and 7 bases lay outside the gene matches. In germline, CDR1 is SQVTM, CDR2 ANQGSEA. The chain's CDR3 is CSAKLAGGENEQFF. CDR3 DNA sequence: TGCAGCGCAAAACTAGCGGGAGGGGAAAATGAGCAGTTCTTC.

In this sample, this clonotype turned up a few times. The chain has TRBV20-1 and TRBJ2-1, with TRBD2 matching over 7 bases. Trimming at V came to 6 bases and at J to 9 bases, leaving 14 bases not matched to a gene. From germline, CDR1 is DFQATT and CDR2 SNEGSKA (reference sequence). This CDR3 is 14 amino acids long. The CDR3 DNA reads as TGCAGTGCCATCCCTGCGCGGGAGCGGAGTGAGCAGTTCTTC. It specifies CSAIPARERSEQFF.

This chain links TRBV12-3 or TRBV12-4 with TRBJ2-1; D ambiguous. The V gene lost 7 bases and the J gene lost 7 bases, with 14 bases spanning the gap. The CDR3 covers 13 residues. The CDR3, as DNA: TGTGCCAGCACCCTAGTGGCCCTAAATGAGCAGTTCTTC. Residues: CASTLVALNEQFF.

This clonotype occurred many times. The V gene is TRBV20-1, the J gene TRBJ2-3, with a possible D match to TRBD2 (6 bases). CDR1 is DFQATT, CDR2 SNEGSKA, per germline (reference sequence). This CDR3 is 13 amino acids long. With 6 bases removed from V and 3 bases from J, the gap between germline ends came to 13 bases. The CDR3 loop reads CSAEPGLTDTQYF. The CDR3 DNA reads TGCAGTGCCGAACCAGGACTAACAGATACGCAGTATTTT.

This clonotype was detected a few times. The chain couples TRBV5-1 to TRBJ2-5; TRBD2 matches 8 bases. Per germline, CDR1 SGHRS and CDR2 YFSETQ. This CDR3 spans 17 amino acids. Unmatched junction bases numbered 14, after V lost 3 bases and J lost 4 bases. CDR3 protein: CASSYATGTRSGETQYF. The CDR3 DNA follows: TGCGCCAGCAGCTATGCAACCGGGACTAGGAGTGGAGAGACCCAGTACTTC.

This clonotype showed up just a few times. This chain links TRBV5-1 with TRBJ1-1; maybe TRBD1 (5 bases). The ends were cut back, 4 bases at V and 0 bases at J, with 13 bases in the middle. The CDR3 covers 15 residues. The V gene's germline CDR1 is SGHRS and CDR2 YFSETQ. The CDR3 bases are TGCGCCAGCAGCGATGGGCACAGGATGAACACTGAAGCTTTCTTT. It is translated as CASSDGHRMNTEAFF. The whole variable domain, filled in from reference TRBV5-1 and TRBJ1-1, reads KAGVTQTPRYLIKTRGQQVTLSCSPISGHRSVSWYQQTPGQGLQFLFEYFSETQRNKGNFPGRFSGRQFSNSRSEMNVSTLELGDSALYLCASSDGHRMNTEAFFGQGTRLTVV.

V gene TRBV6-2 or TRBV6-3 combines with J gene TRBJ2-7; TRBD2 matches at 8 bases. CDR1 is MNHEY and CDR2 is SVGEGT in the germline V gene. V lost 0 bases to trimming and J lost 5 bases; unmatched junction nucleotides: 9. The CDR3 sequence is 16 residues long. The CDR3 reads CASSYSMSGRIHEQYF. The CDR3 bases are TGTGCCAGCAGTTACTCGATGAGCGGGAGAATCCACGAGCAGTACTTC.

The chain is built from TRBV6-2 or TRBV6-3 and TRBJ2-3, with a weak D call TRBD2 (5 bases). Trimming removed 8 bases from V and 6 bases from J, with 12 bases in between. The CDR3 runs 12 residues. Germline-derived CDR1 and CDR2 are MNHEY and SVGEGT. DNA of the CDR3: TGTGCCAGCGCCGTCTGGGAGGATACGCAGTATTTT. It specifies CASAVWEDTQYF.